Below, 22 T cell receptor beta chains from the same sample are listed, as sequenced in a study of naive and memory T cell subsets (TCRdb year 2017). Library generation was performed with UMI-ligation and nested PCR. The reads were generated on an Illumina MiSeq. To cover both TRBC1 and TRBC2, the beta constant-region primer consisted of an equimolar mix of two oligonucleotides. The ligated cDNA went through four rounds of PCR with nested alpha and beta constant-region primers together with the SP2 primer. TCRdb reran the public reads through fastp at Q25 and MiXCR, keeping productive beta chains. Duplicate CDR3 protein sequences are folded into a single record with the most common DNA and genes. Within this sample are some 83,000 distinct CDR3 sequences, with around 9% of them counted one time only. 1.2% of the sample is in the top ten clones. The sequencing input was naive CD8+ T cells from blood. The sample's cell subset or site label, in plain terms: naive T cells, CD45RA high CD27+. These receptors were collected from a human donor in good health.

This clonotype was seen only a few times. The chain links TRBV7-3 to TRBJ2-1; D is possibly TRBD2 (6 bases). This CDR3 spans 16 amino acids. The ends were cut back, 2 bases at V and 4 bases at J, with 15 bases in the middle. The germline CDR1 and CDR2 sequences are SGHTA and FQGTGA. CDR3 coding DNA: TGTGCCAGCAGCTTATTCGGGGGAGAAGCATACAATGAGCAGTTCTTC. Its protein is CASSLFGGEAYNEQFF. The entire variable domain, with the rest obtained from reference TRBV7-3 and TRBJ2-1, is as follows: GAGVSQTPSNKVTEKGKYVELRCDPISGHTALYWYRQSLGQGPEFLIYFQGTGAADDSGLPNDRFFAVRPEGSVSTLKIQRTERGDSAVYLCASSLFGGEAYNEQFFGPGTRLTVL.

This sequence joins TRBV7-9 and TRBJ2-7; D is possibly TRBD2 (5 bases). The V gene lost 5 bases and the J gene lost 4 bases, with 9 bases spanning the gap. Germline CDR1 and CDR2: SEHNR and FQNEAQ (reference sequence). The CDR3 covers 12 residues. The DNA for the CDR3 is TGTGCCAGCAGCCGGGATGTGTACGAGCAGTACTTC. Its protein product is CASSRDVYEQYF.

V is TRBV27 and J is TRBJ2-1; 12 nucleotides align to TRBD2. The CDR3 has 18 residues. J was trimmed by 3 bases and V by 6 bases; bases with no gene match: 12. Per the germline V gene, CDR1 is MNHEY and CDR2 is SMNVEV (reference sequence). CDR3 protein: CASSPTSGRDLIYNEQFF. CDR3 nucleotide sequence: TGTGCCAGCAGCCCGACTAGCGGGAGAGACCTTATCTACAATGAGCAGTTCTTC.

This clonotype was detected many times. The genes are TRBV7-6 and TRBJ2-6; 7 positions match TRBD1. Germline trimming cut 5 bases from V and 0 bases from J; bases unmatched to any gene: 4. The CDR3 is 16 residues long. Germline V gene sequence: CDR1 SGHVS, CDR2 FNYEAQ. The DNA for the CDR3 is TGTGCCAGCAGCCTACGGACAGGCTCTGGGGCCAACGTCCTGACTTTC. Its translation is CASSLRTGSGANVLTF.

This clonotype showed up many times. The rearrangement links TRBV4-2 to TRBJ2-3; D may be TRBD2 (6 bases). CDR1 and CDR2 (germline): LGHNA, YNFKEQ. Trimming removed 6 bases from V and 2 bases from J, with 18 bases in between. The CDR3 extends over 16 amino acids. In nucleotides, the CDR3 is TGTGCCAGCAGGACTTACGGGACTGCGTTCACAGATACGCAGTATTTT. This gives the protein CASRTYGTAFTDTQYF.

The rearrangement links TRBV9 to TRBJ2-1; 9 bases match TRBD2. The CDR3 is 15 amino acids. Germline trimming cut 0 bases from V and 12 bases from J; bases unmatched to any gene: 10. Germline CDR1 reads SGDLS; CDR2 reads YYNGEE. The CDR3 reads CASSVARGLAGRQFF. DNA for the CDR3: TGTGCCAGCAGCGTAGCTAGAGGGCTAGCGGGACGGCAGTTCTTC.

J is TRBJ1-4 and V is TRBV9, with D perhaps matching TRBD1 (5 bases). Germline V gene sequence: CDR1 SGDLS, CDR2 YYNGEE. This CDR3 has 22 residues. V was clipped by 4 bases and J by 3 bases, with 34 bases between them. CDR3 nucleotide sequence: TGTGCCAGCAGCTTACCTCCCACCCCGGAAGGGGAATCAAAAGGATCTAATGAAAAACTGTTTTTT. Residues: CASSLPPTPEGESKGSNEKLFF. The full variable domain, with the rest looked up from reference TRBV9 and TRBJ1-4, is DSGVTQTPKHLITATGQRVTLRCSPRSGDLSVYWYQQSLDQGLQFLIQYYNGEERAKGNILERFSAQQFPDLHSELNLSSLELGDSALYFCASSLPPTPEGESKGSNEKLFFGSGTQLSVL.

This clonotype was counted many times. The rearrangement joins TRBV10-1 to TRBJ2-1, with D unresolved. CDR3 length: 14 amino acids. Germline CDR1 is WNHNN and CDR2 is SYGVQD (reference sequence). The V end was cut by 1 base, the J end by 6 bases, with 10 bases between. This chain's CDR3 is CASSEFFSSNEQFF. CDR3 in DNA: TGCGCCAGCAGTGAGTTTTTCTCTTCCAATGAGCAGTTCTTC.

The rearrangement joins TRBV6-2 or TRBV6-3 to TRBJ2-5; 9 bases are shared with TRBD1. The CDR3 is 14 residues long. CDR1 MNHEY and CDR2 SVGEGT come from the germline V gene. Unmatched junction bases numbered 5, after V lost 5 bases and J lost 4 bases. The CDR3 region has the DNA TGTGCCAGCAGTCGGACAGGGGTTGGAGAGACCCAGTACTTC. As protein: CASSRTGVGETQYF.

In this sample, this clonotype turned up many times. The chain uses TRBV7-9 and TRBJ2-1, with D uncertain. The germline gives CDR1 SEHNR, CDR2 FQNEAQ (reference sequence). V was trimmed by 5 bases and J by 3 bases, leaving 5 bases between them. The CDR3 contains 12 residues. DNA for the CDR3: TGTGCCAGCAGCCACCTCTACAATGAGCAGTTCTTC. It specifies CASSHLYNEQFF. Looking up the rest from reference TRBV7-9 and TRBJ2-1 gives the full variable domain: DTGVSQNPRHKITKRGQNVTFRCDPISEHNRLYWYRQTLGQGPEFLTYFQNEAQLEKSRLLSDRFSAERPKGSFSTLEIQRTEQGDSAMYLCASSHLYNEQFFGPGTRLTVL.

This clonotype was counted between two and nine times. The chain has TRBV28 and TRBJ1-4; tentative D call: TRBD1 (6 bases). V was shortened by 3 bases and J by 0 bases, with 11 bases between the two germline ends. The CDR3 has 16 amino acids. CDR1 is MDHEN and CDR2 is SYDVKM in the germline V gene. CDR3 nucleotide sequence: TGTGCCAGCAGTTTGGGGGCGTCTGCAACTAATGAAAAACTGTTTTTT. Its protein is CASSLGASATNEKLFF.

This rearrangement joins TRBV6-6 to TRBJ2-5; TRBD1 matches at 8 bases. Per germline, CDR1 MNHNY and CDR2 SVGAGI (reference sequence). With 4 bases clipped from V and 5 bases from J, the junction kept 6 bases outside the gene matches. The CDR3 has 14 residues. The CDR3 DNA sequence: TGTGCCAGCAGTTTCGACAGGGGTCAGGAGACCCAGTACTTC. Translation gives CASSFDRGQETQYF.

This chain joins TRBV20-1 and TRBJ2-7; D remains ambiguous. Trimming stripped 2 bases from V and 0 bases from J, with 11 bases between. CDR1 DFQATT and CDR2 SNEGSKA come from the germline V gene (reference sequence). The CDR3 is 14 residues long. CDR3 nucleotide sequence: TGCAGTGCTAGAATAGTTCCGAGCTCCTACGAGCAGTACTTC. Amino acid sequence: CSARIVPSSYEQYF.

This clonotype was detected ten times or more. The chain recombines TRBV27 with TRBJ2-6; D gene unclear. Looked up from germline, CDR1 is MNHEY and CDR2 is SMNVEV (reference sequence). Trimming cost V 10 bases and J 0 bases, with 19 bases left between them. This CDR3 contains 17 residues. The CDR3 DNA reads as TGTGCCACTATGCAACCAGGCACCGTCTCTGGGGCCAACGTCCTGACTTTC. Its protein product is CATMQPGTVSGANVLTF.

The chain links TRBV28 to TRBJ2-7; tentative D call: TRBD2 (5 bases). Looked up from germline, CDR1 is MDHEN and CDR2 is SYDVKM. The CDR3 consists of 13 residues. V dropped 10 bases and J dropped 2 bases, with 15 bases sitting between them. The CDR3 protein is CATAWGATYEQYF. The CDR3 DNA reads TGTGCCACCGCCTGGGGAGCGACCTACGAGCAGTACTTC.

This clonotype was counted between two and nine times. The chain uses TRBV3-1 and TRBJ2-1, with a weak D call TRBD1 (5 bases). The CDR3 spans 19 residues. Germline CDR1 reads LGHDT; CDR2 reads YNNKEL (reference sequence). The V end was cut by 0 bases, the J end by 1 base, with 19 bases between. DNA of the CDR3: TGTGCCAGCAGCCAAGATAGGCTATTACAGGTATTATCCTACAATGAGCAGTTCTTC. Amino acids: CASSQDRLLQVLSYNEQFF.

V and J are TRBV9 and TRBJ2-1, with D possibly being TRBD2 (6 bases). The CDR3 sequence is 14 residues long. The ends were cut back, 7 bases at V and 4 bases at J, with 15 bases in the middle. The germline CDR1 and CDR2 sequences are SGDLS and YYNGEE. The CDR3 region is CASSSGGIYNEQFF. DNA for the CDR3: TGTGCCAGCTCGTCGGGCGGGATATACAATGAGCAGTTCTTC.

The sample holds many counts of this clonotype. V and J are TRBV11-2 and TRBJ2-5, with 7 bases fitting TRBD2. Per the germline V gene, CDR1 is SGHAT and CDR2 is FQNNGV. V was pared by 11 bases and J by 2 bases, with 8 bases of the junction left unmatched. CDR3 size: 13 residues. In DNA, the CDR3 is TGTGCCTCCGAGGGGAGGGTGCAAGAGACCCAGTACTTC. Translated, it gives CASEGRVQETQYF.

This clonotype was counted between two and nine times. The chain employs TRBV24-1 and TRBJ2-2; TRBD1 or TRBD2 may be the D gene (5 bases each). CDR1 is KGHDR, CDR2 SFDVKD, per germline. The germline V and J ends were trimmed by 4 bases and 0 bases, with 14 bases remaining between them. The CDR3 is made up of 17 amino acids. The CDR3 nucleotides read TGTGCCACCAGTGACAATACCGGGACGGCGAACACCGGGGAGCTGTTTTTT. Translated: CATSDNTGTANTGELFF.

The table lists this clonotype with many counts. The chain has TRBV2 and TRBJ2-2; 7 positions match TRBD1. The CDR3 sequence is 14 residues long. V lost 5 bases to trimming and J lost 2 bases; unmatched junction nucleotides: 2. Germline V gene lookup returns CDR1 SNHLY and CDR2 FYNNEI. This chain's CDR3 is CASSRDSNTGELFF. The CDR3 DNA reads as TGTGCCAGCAGTCGGGACAGTAACACCGGGGAGCTGTTTTTT.

The gene calls are TRBV28 and TRBJ1-5; D gene ambiguous. The CDR3 contains 13 residues. Trimming took off 6 bases at V and 0 bases at J, with 6 bases between the two ends. The germline V gene has CDR1 MDHEN and CDR2 SYDVKM. The CDR3 here is CASSDPSNQPQHF. The CDR3 DNA reads as TGTGCCAGCAGCGACCCTAGCAATCAGCCCCAGCATTTT.

The CDR3 DNA follows: TGTGCCAGCAGCCAGCCCACAGGGACAATCGAGCAGTACTTC. It specifies CASSQPTGTIEQYF. The rearrangement links TRBV28 to TRBJ2-7, with a weak D call TRBD1 (6 bases). There are 14 residues in the CDR3. Trimming shortened V by 6 bases and J by 6 bases, and 18 bases separated the two germline ends. From germline, CDR1 is MDHEN and CDR2 SYDVKM.